There are a few counts of the clone carrying this T cell receptor (beta chain). Its target is unknown. These data come from a study of blood T cells in healthy people across ages. Study background: About one barcoded TCR beta cDNA was captured per two T cells.

The CDR3 length is 13 residues. Germline loops: CDR1 MNHEY, CDR2 SMNVEV (reference sequence). V was trimmed by 8 bases and J by 2 bases, leaving 11 bases between them. A second PCR, run for about 6 to 12 cycles, used a sample-barcoded 5' primer plus a J-beta primer mix. MiXCR, run by TCRdb on the 5' RACE reads, gives a single entry per CDR3 protein. The sample has about 1.4 million distinct CDR3 sequences, approximately 59% seen once. Overall study results and limits: Percentage of naive T cells showed a strong correlation with TCR beta diversity.

The sequencing input was blood. The rearrangement links TRBV27 to TRBJ2-3, with a weak D call TRBD2 (5 bases). The clonotype comes from a young man in good health. For the CDR3, the DNA is TGTGCCAGCGGACGGGGTCTCACAGATACGCAGTATTTT. Its translation is CASGRGLTDTQYF.